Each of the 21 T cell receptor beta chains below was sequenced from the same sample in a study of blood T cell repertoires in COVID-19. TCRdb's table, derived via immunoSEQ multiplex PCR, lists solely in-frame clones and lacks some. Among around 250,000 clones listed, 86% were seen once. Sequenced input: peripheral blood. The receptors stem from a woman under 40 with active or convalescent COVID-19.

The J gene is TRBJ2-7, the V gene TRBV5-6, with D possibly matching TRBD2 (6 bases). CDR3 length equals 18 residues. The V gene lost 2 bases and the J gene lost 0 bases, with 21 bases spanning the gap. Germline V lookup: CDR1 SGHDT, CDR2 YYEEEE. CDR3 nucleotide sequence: TGTGCCAGCAGCTTCCTGCAGTGGGGACTCAGCCCCTCCTACGAGCAGTACTTC. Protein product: CASSFLQWGLSPSYEQYF.

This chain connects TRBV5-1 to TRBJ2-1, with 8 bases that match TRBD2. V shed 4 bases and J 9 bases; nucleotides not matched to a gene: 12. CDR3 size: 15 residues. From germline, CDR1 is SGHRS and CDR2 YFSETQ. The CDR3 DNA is TGCGCCAGCAGCCCGGACCGGGGGGGGCGTGGTGAGCAGTTCTTC. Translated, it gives CASSPDRGGRGEQFF.

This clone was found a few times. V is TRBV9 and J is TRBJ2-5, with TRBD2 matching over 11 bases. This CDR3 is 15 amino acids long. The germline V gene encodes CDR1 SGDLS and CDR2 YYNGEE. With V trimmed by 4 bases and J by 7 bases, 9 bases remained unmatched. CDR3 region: CASSPYGLAGGTQYF. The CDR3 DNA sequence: TGTGCCAGCAGCCCCTATGGGCTAGCGGGGGGGACCCAGTACTTC. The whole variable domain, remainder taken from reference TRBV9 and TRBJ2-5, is DSGVTQTPKHLITATGQRVTLRCSPRSGDLSVYWYQQSLDQGLQFLIQYYNGEERAKGNILERFSAQQFPDLHSELNLSSLELGDSALYFCASSPYGLAGGTQYFGPGTRLLVL.

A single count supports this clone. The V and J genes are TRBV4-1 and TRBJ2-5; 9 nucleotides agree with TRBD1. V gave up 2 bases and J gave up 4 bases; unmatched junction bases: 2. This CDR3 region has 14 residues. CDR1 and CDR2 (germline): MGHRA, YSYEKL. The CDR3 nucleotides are TGCGCCAGCAGCCAAACGGACAGGGGAGAGACCCAGTACTTC. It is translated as CASSQTDRGETQYF.

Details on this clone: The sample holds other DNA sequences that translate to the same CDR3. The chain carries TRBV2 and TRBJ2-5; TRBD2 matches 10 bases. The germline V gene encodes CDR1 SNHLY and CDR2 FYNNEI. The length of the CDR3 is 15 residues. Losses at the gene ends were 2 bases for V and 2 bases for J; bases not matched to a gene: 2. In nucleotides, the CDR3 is TGTGCCAGCAGTGAACTAGCGGGGGTACAAGAGACCCAGTACTTC. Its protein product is CASSELAGVQETQYF.

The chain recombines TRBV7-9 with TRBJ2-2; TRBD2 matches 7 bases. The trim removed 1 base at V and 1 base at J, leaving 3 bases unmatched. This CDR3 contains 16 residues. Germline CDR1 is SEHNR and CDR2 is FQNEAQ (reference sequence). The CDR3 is CASSLGLAVNTGELFF. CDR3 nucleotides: TGTGCCAGCAGCTTAGGACTAGCAGTGAACACCGGGGAGCTGTTTTTT.

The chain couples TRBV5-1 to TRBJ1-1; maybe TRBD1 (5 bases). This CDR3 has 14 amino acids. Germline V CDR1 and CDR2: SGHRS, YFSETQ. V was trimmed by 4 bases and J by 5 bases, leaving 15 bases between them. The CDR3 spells CASSPGHGGTEAFF. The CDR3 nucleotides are TGCGCCAGCAGCCCTGGACATGGGGGGACTGAAGCTTTCTTT.

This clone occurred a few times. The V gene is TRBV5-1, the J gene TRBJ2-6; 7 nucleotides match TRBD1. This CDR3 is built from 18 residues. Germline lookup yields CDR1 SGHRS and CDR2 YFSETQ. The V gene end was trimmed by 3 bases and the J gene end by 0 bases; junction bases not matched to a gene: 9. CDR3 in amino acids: CASSSPDRSSSGANVLTF. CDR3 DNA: TGCGCCAGCAGCTCCCCGGACAGGTCAAGCTCTGGGGCCAACGTCCTGACTTTC.

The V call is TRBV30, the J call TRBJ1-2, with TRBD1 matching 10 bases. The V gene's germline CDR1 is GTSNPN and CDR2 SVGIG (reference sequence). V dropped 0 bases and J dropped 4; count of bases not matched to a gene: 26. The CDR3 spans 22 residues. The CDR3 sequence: CAWSVQRDRGRAVRAISYGYTF. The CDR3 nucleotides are TGTGCCTGGAGTGTACAGAGGGACAGGGGTCGGGCTGTGAGGGCGATATCCTATGGCTACACCTTC.

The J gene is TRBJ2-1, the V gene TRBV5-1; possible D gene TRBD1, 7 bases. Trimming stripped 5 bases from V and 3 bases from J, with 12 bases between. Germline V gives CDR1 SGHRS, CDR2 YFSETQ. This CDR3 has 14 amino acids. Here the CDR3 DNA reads TGCGCCAGCAGGGGGGGACAGCTCTACAATGAGCAGTTCTTC. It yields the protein CASRGGQLYNEQFF.

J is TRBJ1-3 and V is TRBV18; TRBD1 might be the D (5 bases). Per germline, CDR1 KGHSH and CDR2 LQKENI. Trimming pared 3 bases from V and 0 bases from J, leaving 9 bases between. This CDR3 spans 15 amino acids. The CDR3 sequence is CASSPGQPSGNTIYF. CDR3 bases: TGTGCCAGCTCACCGGGGCAGCCCTCTGGAAACACCATATATTTT.

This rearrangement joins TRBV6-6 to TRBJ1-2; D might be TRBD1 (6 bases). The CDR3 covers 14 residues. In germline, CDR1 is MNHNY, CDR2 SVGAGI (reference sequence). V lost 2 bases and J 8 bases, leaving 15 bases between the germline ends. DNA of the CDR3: TGTGCCAGCAGTTACACCTCTCCAGGGGAGGGCTACACCTTC. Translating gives CASSYTSPGEGYTF.

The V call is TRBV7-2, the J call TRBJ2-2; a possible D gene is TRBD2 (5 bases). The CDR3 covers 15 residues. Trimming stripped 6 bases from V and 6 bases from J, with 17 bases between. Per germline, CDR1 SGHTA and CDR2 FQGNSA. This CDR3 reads CASREMDLKAGELFF. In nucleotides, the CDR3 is TGTGCCAGCAGAGAAATGGACTTAAAGGCCGGGGAGCTGTTTTTT.

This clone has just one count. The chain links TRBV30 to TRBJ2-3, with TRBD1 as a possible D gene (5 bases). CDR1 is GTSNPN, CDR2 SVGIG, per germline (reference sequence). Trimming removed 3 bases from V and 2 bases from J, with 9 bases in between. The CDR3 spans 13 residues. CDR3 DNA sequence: TGTGCCTGGAGAGGGGTACTCACAGATACGCAGTATTTT. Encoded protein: CAWRGVLTDTQYF.

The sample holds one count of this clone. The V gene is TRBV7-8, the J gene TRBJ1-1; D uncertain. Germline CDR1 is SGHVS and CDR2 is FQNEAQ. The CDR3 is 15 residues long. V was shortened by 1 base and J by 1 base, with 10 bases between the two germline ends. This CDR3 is CASSLGAGSNTEAFF. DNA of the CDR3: TGTGCCAGCAGCTTAGGAGCAGGTTCGAACACTGAAGCTTTCTTT.

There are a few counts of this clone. The CDR3 region is CASSWPGSGANVLTF. CDR3 DNA sequence: TGTGCCAGCAGCTGGCCGGGCTCTGGGGCCAACGTCCTGACTTTC. The J gene is TRBJ2-6, the V gene TRBV5-4; D call uncertain. Germline CDR1 SGHNT, CDR2 YYREEE (reference sequence). V lost 3 bases, J lost 0 bases, and 7 bases lay in between. The CDR3 covers 15 residues.

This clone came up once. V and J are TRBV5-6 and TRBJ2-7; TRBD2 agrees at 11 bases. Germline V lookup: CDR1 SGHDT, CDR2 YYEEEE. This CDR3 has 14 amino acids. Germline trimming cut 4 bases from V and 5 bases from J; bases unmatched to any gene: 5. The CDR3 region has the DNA TGTGCCAGCAGCATAGCGGGGGGGCCGGACGAGCAGTACTTC. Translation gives CASSIAGGPDEQYF. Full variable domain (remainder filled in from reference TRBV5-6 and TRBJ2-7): DAGVTQSPTHLIKTRGQQVTLRCSPKSGHDTVSWYQQALGQGPQFIFQYYEEEERQRGNFPDRFSGHQFPNYSSELNVNALLLGDSALYLCASSIAGGPDEQYFGPGTRLTVT.

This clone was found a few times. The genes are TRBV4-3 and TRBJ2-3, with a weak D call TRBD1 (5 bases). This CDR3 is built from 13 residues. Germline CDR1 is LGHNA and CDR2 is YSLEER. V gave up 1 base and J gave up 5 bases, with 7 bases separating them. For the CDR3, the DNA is TGCGCCAGCAGCCAAGTCGACAGAGATACGCAGTATTTT. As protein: CASSQVDRDTQYF.

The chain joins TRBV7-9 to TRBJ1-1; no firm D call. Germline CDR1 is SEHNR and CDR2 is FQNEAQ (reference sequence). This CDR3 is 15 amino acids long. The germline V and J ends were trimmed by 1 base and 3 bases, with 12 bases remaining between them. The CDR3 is CASSLVAVSYTEAFF. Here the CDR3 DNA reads TGTGCCAGCAGCTTAGTAGCGGTGTCGTACACTGAAGCTTTCTTT.

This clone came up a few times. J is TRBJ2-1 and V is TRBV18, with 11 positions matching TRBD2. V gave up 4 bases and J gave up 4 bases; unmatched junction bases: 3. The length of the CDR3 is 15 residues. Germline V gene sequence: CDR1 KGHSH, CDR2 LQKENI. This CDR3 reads CASSLAGGPYNEQFF. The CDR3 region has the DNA TGTGCCAGCTCACTAGCGGGGGGGCCGTACAATGAGCAGTTCTTC.

The CDR3 region is CASSQNLQGGEQFF. The DNA of the CDR3 is TGTGCCAGCAGCCAAAACTTACAGGGGGGTGAGCAGTTCTTC. The chain carries TRBV3-1 (or the pseudogene TRBV3-2) and TRBJ2-1; 8 nucleotides match TRBD1. The CDR3 is 14 residues long. From germline, CDR1 is LGHDT and CDR2 YNNKEL (reference sequence). V was clipped by 2 bases and J by 9 bases; unmatched bases: 6.